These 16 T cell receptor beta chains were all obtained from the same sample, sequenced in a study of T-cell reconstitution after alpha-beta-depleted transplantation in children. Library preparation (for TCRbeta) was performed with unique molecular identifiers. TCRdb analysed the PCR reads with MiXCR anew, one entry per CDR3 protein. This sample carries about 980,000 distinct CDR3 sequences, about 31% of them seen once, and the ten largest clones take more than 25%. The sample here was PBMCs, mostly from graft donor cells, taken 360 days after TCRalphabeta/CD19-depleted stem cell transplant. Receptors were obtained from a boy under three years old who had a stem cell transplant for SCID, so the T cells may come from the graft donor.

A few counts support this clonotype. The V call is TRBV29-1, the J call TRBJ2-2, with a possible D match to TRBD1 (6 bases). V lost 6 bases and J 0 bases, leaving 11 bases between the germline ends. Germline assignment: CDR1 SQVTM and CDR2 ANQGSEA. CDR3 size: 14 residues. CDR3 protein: CSVRGTANTGELFF. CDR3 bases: TGCAGCGTCAGGGGCACCGCGAACACCGGGGAGCTGTTTTTT.

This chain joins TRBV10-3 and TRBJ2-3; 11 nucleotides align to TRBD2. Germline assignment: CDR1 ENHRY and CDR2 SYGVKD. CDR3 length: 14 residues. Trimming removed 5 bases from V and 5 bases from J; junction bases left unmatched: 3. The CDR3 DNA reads TGTGCCATCAGTCCTAGCGGGGGGCAAGATACGCAGTATTTT. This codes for CAISPSGGQDTQYF.

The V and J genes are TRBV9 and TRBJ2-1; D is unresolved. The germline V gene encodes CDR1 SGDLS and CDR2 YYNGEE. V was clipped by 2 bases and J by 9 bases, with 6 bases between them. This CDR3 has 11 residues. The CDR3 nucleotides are TGTGCCAGCAGCGTTGGGATTGAGCAGTTCTTC. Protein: CASSVGIEQFF. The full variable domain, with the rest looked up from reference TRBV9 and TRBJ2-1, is DSGVTQTPKHLITATGQRVTLRCSPRSGDLSVYWYQQSLDQGLQFLIQYYNGEERAKGNILERFSAQQFPDLHSELNLSSLELGDSALYFCASSVGIEQFFGPGTRLTVL.

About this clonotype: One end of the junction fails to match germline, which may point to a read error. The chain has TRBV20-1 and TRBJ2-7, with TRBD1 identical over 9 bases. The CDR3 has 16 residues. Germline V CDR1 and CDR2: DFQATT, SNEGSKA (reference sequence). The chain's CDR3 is CSARERRGQGYLELYF. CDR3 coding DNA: TGCAGTGCTAGAGAACGAAGGGGACAGGGCTATCTCGAGCTGTACTTC.

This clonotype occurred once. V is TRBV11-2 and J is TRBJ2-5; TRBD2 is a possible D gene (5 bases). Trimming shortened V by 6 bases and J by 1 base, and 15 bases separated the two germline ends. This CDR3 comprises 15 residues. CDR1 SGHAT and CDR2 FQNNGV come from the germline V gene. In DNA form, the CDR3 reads TGTGCCAGCAGTCCGAGGTCGGGGTTCCAAGAGACCCAGTACTTC. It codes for CASSPRSGFQETQYF. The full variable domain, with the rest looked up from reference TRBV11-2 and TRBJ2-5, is EAGVAQSPRYKIIEKRQSVAFWCNPISGHATLYWYQQILGQGPKLLIQFQNNGVVDDSQLPKDRFSAERLKGVDSTLKIQPAKLEDSAVYLCASSPRSGFQETQYFGPGTRLLVL.

CDR3 in amino acids: CASSPKAGTGRYEQYF. The CDR3 bases are TGTGCCAGCAGTCCGAAGGCCGGGACAGGGCGATACGAGCAGTACTTC. The chain has TRBV7-8 and TRBJ2-7; TRBD1 matches 9 bases. The CDR3 has 16 residues. CDR1 is SGHVS, CDR2 FQNEAQ, per germline. J was trimmed by 4 bases and V by 6 bases; bases with no gene match: 13.

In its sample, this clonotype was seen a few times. The CDR3 sequence is CASSLVTSGPHYEQYF. CDR3 DNA: TGTGCCAGCAGCTTAGTCACTAGCGGGCCCCACTACGAGCAGTACTTC. The chain links TRBV11-2 to TRBJ2-7, with TRBD2 matching 9 bases. V lost 1 base, J lost 3 bases, and 7 bases stayed unmatched. CDR1 is SGHAT and CDR2 is FQNNGV in the germline V gene. The CDR3 consists of 16 residues.

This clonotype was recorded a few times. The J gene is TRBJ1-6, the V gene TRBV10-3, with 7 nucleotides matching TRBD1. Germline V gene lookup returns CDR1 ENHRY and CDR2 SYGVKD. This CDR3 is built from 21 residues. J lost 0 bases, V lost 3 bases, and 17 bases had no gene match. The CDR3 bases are TGTGCCATCAGTGATTTTGAGGCAGGGGGACGGATAAGCTCCTATAATTCACCCCTCCACTTT. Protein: CAISDFEAGGRISSYNSPLHF.

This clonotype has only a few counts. The DNA of the CDR3 is TGTGCCAGCAGTTCCGACAGGGGGTTTTATGGCTACACCTTC. Translation gives CASSSDRGFYGYTF. The chain uses TRBV27 and TRBJ1-2, with TRBD1 identical over 9 bases. This CDR3 has 14 residues. Germline V lookup: CDR1 MNHEY, CDR2 SMNVEV (reference sequence). V shed 4 bases and J 5 bases; nucleotides not matched to a gene: 5.

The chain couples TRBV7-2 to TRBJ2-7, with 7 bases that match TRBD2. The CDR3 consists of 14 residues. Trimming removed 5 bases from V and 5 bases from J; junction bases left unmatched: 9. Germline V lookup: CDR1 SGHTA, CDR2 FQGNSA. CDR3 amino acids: CASSPSGVYHEQYF. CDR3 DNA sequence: TGTGCCAGCAGCCCTAGCGGCGTCTATCACGAGCAGTACTTC.

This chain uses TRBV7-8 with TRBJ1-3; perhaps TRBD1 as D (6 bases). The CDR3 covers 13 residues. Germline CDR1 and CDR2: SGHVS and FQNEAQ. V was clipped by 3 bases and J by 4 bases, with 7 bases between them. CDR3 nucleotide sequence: TGTGCCAGCAGCTTGGGGACAGGAAACACCATATATTTT. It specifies CASSLGTGNTIYF.

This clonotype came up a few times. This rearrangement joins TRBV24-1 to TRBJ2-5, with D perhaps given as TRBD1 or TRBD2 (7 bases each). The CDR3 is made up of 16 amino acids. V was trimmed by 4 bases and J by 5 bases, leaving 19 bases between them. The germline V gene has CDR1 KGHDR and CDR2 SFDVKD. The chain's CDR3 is CATSDPTRQGGETQYF. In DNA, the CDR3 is TGTGCCACCAGTGACCCAACCCGACAGGGAGGGGAGACCCAGTACTTC.

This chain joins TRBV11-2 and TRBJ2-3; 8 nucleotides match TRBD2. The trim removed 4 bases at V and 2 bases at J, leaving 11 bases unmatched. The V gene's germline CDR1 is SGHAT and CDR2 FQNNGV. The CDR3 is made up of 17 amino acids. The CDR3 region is CASSSRPRGGDTDTQYF. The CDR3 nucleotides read TGTGCCAGCAGCTCCCGCCCACGGGGGGGCGACACAGATACGCAGTATTTT.

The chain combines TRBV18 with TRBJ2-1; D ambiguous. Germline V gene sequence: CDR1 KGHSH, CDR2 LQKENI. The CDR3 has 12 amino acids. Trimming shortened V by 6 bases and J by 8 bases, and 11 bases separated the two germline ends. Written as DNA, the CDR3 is TGTGCCAGCTCTCCAGTCGGGCATGAGCAGTTCTTC. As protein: CASSPVGHEQFF.

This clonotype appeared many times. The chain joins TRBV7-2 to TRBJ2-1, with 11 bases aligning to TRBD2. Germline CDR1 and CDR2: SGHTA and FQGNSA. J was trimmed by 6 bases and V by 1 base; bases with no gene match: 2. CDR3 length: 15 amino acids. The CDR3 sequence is CASSLVLAGGNEQFF. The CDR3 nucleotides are TGTGCCAGCAGCTTAGTCCTAGCGGGGGGCAATGAGCAGTTCTTC.

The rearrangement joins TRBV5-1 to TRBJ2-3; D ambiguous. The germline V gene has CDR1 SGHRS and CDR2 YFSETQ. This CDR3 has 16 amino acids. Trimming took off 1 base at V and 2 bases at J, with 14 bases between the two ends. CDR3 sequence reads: CASSLSRLSTTDTQYF. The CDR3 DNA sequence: TGCGCCAGCAGCTTGAGTCGCCTCAGTACCACAGATACGCAGTATTTT. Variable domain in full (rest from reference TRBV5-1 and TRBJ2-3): KAGVTQTPRYLIKTRGQQVTLSCSPISGHRSVSWYQQTPGQGLQFLFEYFSETQRNKGNFPGRFSGRQFSNSRSEMNVSTLELGDSALYLCASSLSRLSTTDTQYFGPGTRLTVL.